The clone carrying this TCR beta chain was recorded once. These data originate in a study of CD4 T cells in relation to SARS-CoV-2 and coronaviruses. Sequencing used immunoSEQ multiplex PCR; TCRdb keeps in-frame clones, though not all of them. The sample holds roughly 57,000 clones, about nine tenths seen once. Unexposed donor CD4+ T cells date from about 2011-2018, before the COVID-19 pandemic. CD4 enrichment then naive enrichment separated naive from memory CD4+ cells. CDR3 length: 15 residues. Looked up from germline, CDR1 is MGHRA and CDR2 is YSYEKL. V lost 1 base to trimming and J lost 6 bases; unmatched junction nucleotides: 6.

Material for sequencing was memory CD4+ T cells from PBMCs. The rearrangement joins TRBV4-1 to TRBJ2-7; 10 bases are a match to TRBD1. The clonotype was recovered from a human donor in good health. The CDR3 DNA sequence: TGCGCCAGCAGCCAAGGACAGGGGGCGCGTTCCGAGCAGTACTTC. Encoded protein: CASSQGQGARSEQYF.